This entry describes one T cell receptor beta chain. This specimen belongs to a study of blood T cell repertoires in COVID-19. The germline gives CDR1 SGHAT, CDR2 FQNNGV. The CDR3 totals 18 residues. Trimming removed 0 bases at V and 1 base at J, with 18 bases between. Original processing notes: Reference gene primer amplification gave nucleated cell count estimates. The repertoire was sequenced with immunoSEQ multiplex PCR; TCRdb's copy has only in-frame clones and lacks some. V, J and clone size were drawn from that table, and D and trimming were deduced from the DNA. Here the sample spans about 220,000 clones, 82% being singletons.

The sample taken for sequencing was PBMCs or T cells enriched from blood (not recorded which). The source is a woman aged 55 to 70 who had recovered from COVID-19. This rearrangement joins TRBV11-2 to TRBJ1-1; TRBD1 is a possible D gene (6 bases). Here the CDR3 DNA reads TGTGCCAGCAGCTTAGATACAGGGAATCCTAGTAGGAACACTGAAGCTTTCTTT. This translates into CASSLDTGNPSRNTEAFF.